This is a list of T cell receptor beta chains from one sample in a study of siplizumab effects on memory and regulatory T cells. Assay used: immunoSEQ multiplex PCR; TCRdb lists only in-frame clones, some missing. The table has roughly 50,000 clones, over 90% seen once. The sequenced material came from CD8+ T cells sorted from blood. These receptors originate from a human donor in good health. CDR3s include the opening cysteine and the closing phenylalanine or tryptophan. Fields, in order: J gene, V gene, clone size, D gene, CDR3 protein, CDR3 DNA. A D gene is named only where the DNA matches it firmly. Expanded clones get a size class; other rows say once, few or many, or leave the size out.

j_call: TRBJ2-7
v_call: TRBV27
clone_size: NA
d_call: TRBD2
cdr3_aa: CASSRLAGASSLEQYF
cdr3_nt: TGTGCCAGCAGTCGCCTAGCGGGAGCTTCCTCGCTCGAGCAGTACTTC

j_call: TRBJ1-4
v_call: TRBV11-2
clone_size: NA
d_call: NA
cdr3_aa: CASSLGARLGEKLFF
cdr3_nt: TGTGCCAGCAGCTTGGGGGCCCGCCTCGGTGAAAAACTGTTTTTT

j_call: TRBJ1-1
v_call: TRBV5-1
clone_size: NA
d_call: NA
cdr3_aa: CASSLVSGILVEAFF
cdr3_nt: TGCGCCAGCAGCTTGGTTTCGGGTATTTTAGTGGAAGCTTTCTTT

j_call: TRBJ1-2
v_call: TRBV10-1
clone_size: NA
d_call: NA
cdr3_aa: CASSANTAEGTDGYTF
cdr3_nt: TGCGCCAGCAGTGCCAATACGGCGGAGGGGACGGATGGCTACACCTTC

j_call: TRBJ2-7
v_call: TRBV14
clone_size: NA
d_call: NA
cdr3_aa: CASSQDPHSSYEQYF
cdr3_nt: TGTGCCAGCAGCCAAGATCCCCACAGCTCCTACGAGCAGTACTTC

j_call: TRBJ2-1
v_call: TRBV2
clone_size: NA
d_call: NA
cdr3_aa: CASIERPSSYNEQFF
cdr3_nt: TGTGCCAGCATCGAGCGGCCTTCCTCCTACAATGAGCAGTTCTTC

j_call: TRBJ2-7
v_call: TRBV7-9
clone_size: once
d_call: TRBD1
cdr3_aa: CASSQIAGTGSSYEQYF
cdr3_nt: TGTGCCAGCAGCCAGATAGCCGGGACAGGGAGCTCCTACGAGCAGTACTTC

j_call: TRBJ1-2
v_call: TRBV7-9
clone_size: NA
d_call: NA
cdr3_aa: CASTGTIANGYTF
cdr3_nt: TGTGCCAGCACCGGGACGATAGCTAATGGCTACACCTTC

j_call: TRBJ2-7
v_call: TRBV7-9
clone_size: NA
d_call: TRBD1
cdr3_aa: CASSLAGTGVSPYEQYF
cdr3_nt: TGTGCCAGCAGCTTAGCGGGGACAGGGGTATCCCCCTACGAGCAGTACTTC

j_call: TRBJ2-5
v_call: TRBV20-1
clone_size: NA
d_call: NA
cdr3_aa: CSARQETQYF
cdr3_nt: TGCAGTGCTAGACAAGAGACCCAGTACTTC

j_call: TRBJ2-5
v_call: TRBV7-6
clone_size: NA
d_call: NA
cdr3_aa: CASSLTTTQETQYF
cdr3_nt: TGTGCCAGCAGCCTGACTACTACCCAAGAGACCCAGTACTTC

j_call: TRBJ1-2
v_call: TRBV9
clone_size: NA
d_call: NA
cdr3_aa: CASSVEDGDSGDTF
cdr3_nt: TGTGCCAGCAGCGTAGAGGACGGCGATAGTGGTGACACCTTC

j_call: TRBJ1-1
v_call: TRBV6-5
clone_size: NA
d_call: TRBD1
cdr3_aa: CASSIQGTGTEAFF
cdr3_nt: TGTGCCAGCAGTATACAGGGGACGGGAACCGAAGCTTTCTTT

j_call: TRBJ1-2
v_call: TRBV30
clone_size: NA
d_call: NA
cdr3_aa: CAWSVIEGTGGYTF
cdr3_nt: TGTGCCTGGAGTGTAATTGAAGGGACGGGTGGCTACACCTTC

j_call: TRBJ2-1
v_call: TRBV19
clone_size: NA
d_call: TRBD2
cdr3_aa: CASSPRPGLAGGPGHLSPEQFF
cdr3_nt: TGTGCCAGTAGTCCCCGACCCGGACTAGCGGGAGGGCCAGGTCACCTTTCTCCTGAGCAGTTCTTC

j_call: TRBJ2-1
v_call: TRBV4-1
clone_size: NA
d_call: NA
cdr3_aa: CASSQAWGDEQFF
cdr3_nt: TGCGCCAGCAGCCAAGCTTGGGGGGATGAGCAGTTCTTC

j_call: TRBJ1-1
v_call: TRBV27
clone_size: NA
d_call: NA
cdr3_aa: CASSLLDLNTEAFF
cdr3_nt: TGTGCCAGCAGTTTACTGGACCTGAACACTGAAGCTTTCTTT

j_call: TRBJ2-3
v_call: TRBV10-1
clone_size: NA
d_call: TRBD1
cdr3_aa: CASSVITGGFDTQYF
cdr3_nt: TGCGCCAGCAGTGTTATTACAGGGGGCTTTGATACGCAGTATTTT

j_call: TRBJ2-1
v_call: TRBV27
clone_size: NA
d_call: NA
cdr3_aa: CASRDRRGYNEQFF
cdr3_nt: TGTGCCAGCAGAGACCGCAGGGGTTACAATGAGCAGTTCTTC

j_call: TRBJ1-3
v_call: TRBV6-1
clone_size: NA
d_call: NA
cdr3_aa: CASSGRGGIGNTIYF
cdr3_nt: TGTGCCAGCAGTGGACGAGGGGGAATTGGAAACACCATATATTTT

j_call: TRBJ2-5
v_call: TRBV10-1
clone_size: NA
d_call: NA
cdr3_aa: CASSEEGYQQETQYF
cdr3_nt: TGCGCCAGCAGTGAGGAGGGCTACCAACAAGAGACCCAGTACTTC

j_call: TRBJ1-1
v_call: TRBV7-9
clone_size: NA
d_call: NA
cdr3_aa: CASDRVASAFF
cdr3_nt: TGTGCCAGCGACCGAGTTGCCAGTGCTTTCTTT

j_call: TRBJ1-4
v_call: TRBV4-1
clone_size: NA
d_call: TRBD1
cdr3_aa: CASSRGTGRWEKLFF
cdr3_nt: TGCGCCAGCAGCCGCGGGACAGGGAGATGGGAAAAACTGTTTTTT

j_call: TRBJ2-7
v_call: TRBV7-8
clone_size: NA
d_call: TRBD1
cdr3_aa: CASSLRGPGGGSPTYEQYF
cdr3_nt: TGTGCCAGCAGCTTAAGAGGGCCAGGGGGCGGTAGCCCTACCTACGAGCAGTACTTC

j_call: TRBJ1-1
v_call: TRBV7-6
clone_size: few
d_call: NA
cdr3_aa: CASSKLTISGEAFF
cdr3_nt: TGTGCCAGCAGCAAACTTACGATCTCGGGTGAAGCTTTCTTT

j_call: TRBJ2-1
v_call: TRBV9
clone_size: NA
d_call: NA
cdr3_aa: CASSVAYNEQFF
cdr3_nt: TGTGCCAGCAGCGTAGCCTACAATGAGCAGTTCTTC

j_call: TRBJ1-1
v_call: TRBV28
clone_size: few
d_call: NA
cdr3_aa: CASRRLNTEAFF
cdr3_nt: TGTGCCAGCAGAAGACTGAACACTGAAGCTTTCTTT

j_call: TRBJ2-1
v_call: TRBV7-9
clone_size: NA
d_call: TRBD1
cdr3_aa: CASSSPVTGDHNEQFF
cdr3_nt: TGTGCCAGCAGCAGCCCAGTGACAGGGGACCACAATGAGCAGTTCTTC

j_call: TRBJ1-3
v_call: TRBV30
clone_size: NA
d_call: TRBD1
cdr3_aa: CAWSGIKQGVYSGNTIYF
cdr3_nt: TGTGCCTGGAGCGGAATCAAACAGGGGGTTTACTCTGGAAACACCATATATTTT

j_call: TRBJ2-1
v_call: TRBV19
clone_size: NA
d_call: TRBD2
cdr3_aa: CASSLGLVNEQFF
cdr3_nt: TGTGCCAGTAGTTTAGGACTAGTCAATGAGCAGTTCTTC

j_call: TRBJ1-5
v_call: TRBV19
clone_size: NA
d_call: NA
cdr3_aa: CASSIDLWGNQPQHF
cdr3_nt: TGTGCCAGTAGTATAGATCTATGGGGCAATCAGCCCCAGCATTTT

j_call: TRBJ1-4
v_call: TRBV2
clone_size: NA
d_call: TRBD1
cdr3_aa: CASSLPDRGLEKLFF
cdr3_nt: TGTGCCAGCAGTTTACCGGACAGGGGTTTAGAAAAACTGTTTTTT